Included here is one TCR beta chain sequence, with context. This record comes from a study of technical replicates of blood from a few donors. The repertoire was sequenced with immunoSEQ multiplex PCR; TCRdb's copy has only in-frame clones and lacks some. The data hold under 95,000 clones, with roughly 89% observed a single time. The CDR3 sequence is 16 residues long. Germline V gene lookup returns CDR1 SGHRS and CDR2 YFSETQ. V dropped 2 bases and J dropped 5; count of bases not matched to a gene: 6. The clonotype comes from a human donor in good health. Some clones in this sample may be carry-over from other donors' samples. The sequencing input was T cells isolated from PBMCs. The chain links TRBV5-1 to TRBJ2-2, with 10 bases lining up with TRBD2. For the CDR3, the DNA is TGCGCCAGCAGCTTACTGCTAGCGGGAGAAACCGGGGAGCTGTTTTTT. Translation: CASSLLLAGETGELFF.